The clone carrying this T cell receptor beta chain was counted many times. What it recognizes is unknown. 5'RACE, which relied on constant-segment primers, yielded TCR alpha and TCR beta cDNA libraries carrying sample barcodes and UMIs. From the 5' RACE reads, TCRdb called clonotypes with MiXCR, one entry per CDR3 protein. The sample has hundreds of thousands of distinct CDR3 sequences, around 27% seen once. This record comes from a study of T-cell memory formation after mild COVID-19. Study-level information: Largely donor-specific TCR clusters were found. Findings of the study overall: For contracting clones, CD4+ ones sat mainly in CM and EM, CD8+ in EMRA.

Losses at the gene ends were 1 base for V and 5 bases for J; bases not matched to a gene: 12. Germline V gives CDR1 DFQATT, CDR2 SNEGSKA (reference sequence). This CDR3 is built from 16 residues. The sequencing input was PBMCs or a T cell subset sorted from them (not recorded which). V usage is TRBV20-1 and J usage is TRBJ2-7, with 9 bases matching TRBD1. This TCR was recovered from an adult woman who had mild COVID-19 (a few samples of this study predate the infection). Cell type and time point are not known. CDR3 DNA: TGCAGTGCTAGAGGGAAGCAGGGACAGGGTATCGACGAGCAGTACTTC. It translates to CSARGKQGQGIDEQYF.